The 14 T cell receptor beta chains below come from one sample, sequenced in a study of a mutant IDH1 vaccine in newly diagnosed glioma. Time point denoted: week 23, last vaccination. Vaccination comprised doses that each held 300 ug of mutant IDH1 20-mer peptide, plus topical imiquimod. TCRdb's table, derived via immunoSEQ multiplex PCR, lists solely in-frame clones and lacks some. The sample shows 35,000 to 45,000 clones, around 78% of them seen only once. Their cognate antigens are unknown. Sequences were derived from PBMCs, sampled from a glioma patient whose treatment included an IDH1 peptide vaccine. The receptors shown here come from a woman aged 40 to 50 with glioma. Some clones in this sample may be carry-over from other donors' samples.

The gene calls are TRBV28 and TRBJ2-7; D is uncertain. Germline V gives CDR1 MDHEN, CDR2 SYDVKM. The V end was cut by 2 bases, the J end by 0 bases, with 5 bases between. The CDR3 sequence is 13 residues long. CDR3 sequence (DNA): TGTGCCAGCAGTTTAGACAACTCCTACGAGCAGTACTTC. Translation gives CASSLDNSYEQYF.

The rearrangement links TRBV14 to TRBJ2-1; possibly TRBD1 for D (5 bases). Germline CDR1 SGHDN, CDR2 FVKESK. Trimming removed 1 base at V and 6 bases at J, with 13 bases between. The CDR3 runs 15 residues. The CDR3 loop reads CASSQARRGTNEQFF. CDR3 nucleotides: TGTGCCAGCAGCCAAGCCCGTAGGGGTACCAATGAGCAGTTCTTC.

This clone has just a few counts. The J gene is TRBJ1-1, the V gene TRBV15; a weak D match, TRBD1 (5 bases). This CDR3 is 15 amino acids long. Trimming cost V 0 bases and J 10 bases, with 18 bases left between them. CDR1 is LNHNV, CDR2 YYDKDF, per germline (reference sequence). The CDR3: CATSRDIRGREAAFF. In nucleotides, the CDR3 is TGTGCCACCAGCAGAGATATAAGGGGCCGGGAGGCAGCTTTCTTT.

This clone was recorded once. The V call is TRBV7-9, the J call TRBJ2-6, with D unclear. Germline values: CDR1 SEHNR, CDR2 FQNEAQ (reference sequence). CDR3 length: 15 amino acids. V lost 6 bases and J 2 bases, leaving 11 bases between the germline ends. This chain's CDR3 is CASRSSRTGANVLTF. For the CDR3, the DNA is TGTGCCAGCAGGTCGTCCAGGACTGGGGCCAACGTCCTGACTTTC.

V gene TRBV6-5 combines with J gene TRBJ2-7; a possible D gene is TRBD1 (6 bases). CDR1 and CDR2 from the germline V gene are MNHEY and SVGAGI. Between the trimmed V and J ends, which lost 8 bases and 5 bases, there was a span of 16 bases. The CDR3 spans 13 residues. The CDR3 region has the DNA TGTGCCAGCCATTCTGGGGGCCGAGACGAGCAGTACTTC. Protein product: CASHSGGRDEQYF.

This clone occurred a few times. The rearrangement links TRBV6-5 to TRBJ1-3; D is perhaps TRBD1 (5 bases). With 5 bases removed from V and 4 bases from J, the gap between germline ends came to 15 bases. The length of the CDR3 is 15 residues. Looked up from germline, CDR1 is MNHEY and CDR2 is SVGAGI. CDR3 sequence reads: CASSIGEGFGNTIYF. CDR3 sequence (DNA): TGTGCCAGCAGTATAGGGGAGGGCTTCGGAAACACCATATATTTT.

The V gene is TRBV5-1, the J gene TRBJ1-2, with 7 bases that match TRBD1. Germline V lookup: CDR1 SGHRS, CDR2 YFSETQ. The CDR3 covers 13 residues. With 4 bases clipped from V and 4 bases from J, the junction kept 4 bases outside the gene matches. The CDR3 DNA reads as TGCGCCAGCAGCATGACAGGGACCTATGGCTACACCTTC. This sequence encodes CASSMTGTYGYTF.

The chain carries TRBV4-1 and TRBJ1-5; TRBD1 matches at 7 bases. V gave up 6 bases and J gave up 7 bases; unmatched junction bases: 15. Germline CDR1 and CDR2: MGHRA and YSYEKL. CDR3 length: 16 amino acids. CDR3: CASSAQGQRKGQPQHF. In DNA form, the CDR3 reads TGCGCCAGCAGTGCCCAGGGACAGAGGAAGGGCCAGCCCCAGCATTTT.

The gene calls are TRBV20-1 and TRBJ2-1; D may correspond to TRBD1 or TRBD2 (6 bases each). Germline CDR1 is DFQATT and CDR2 is SNEGSKA (reference sequence). The CDR3 length is 11 residues. CDR3 sequence reads: CRGQGGGLKFF. As DNA, the CDR3 is TGCAGGGGCCAAGGGGGAGGTCTAAAGTTCTTC.

V is TRBV5-1 and J is TRBJ2-1, with 7 bases identical to TRBD2. With 4 bases clipped from V and 4 bases from J, the junction kept 11 bases outside the gene matches. Germline V gene data show CDR1 as SGHRS and CDR2 as YFSETQ. CDR3 length: 16 amino acids. The CDR3 sequence is CASSAGRGEKYNEQFF. In DNA, the CDR3 is TGCGCCAGCAGCGCGGGTCGGGGGGAAAAATACAATGAGCAGTTCTTC.

The chain joins TRBV6-1 to TRBJ2-7, with D perhaps matching TRBD1 or TRBD2 (5 bases each). The CDR3 sequence is 11 residues long. Between the trimmed V and J ends, which lost 1 base and 8 bases, there was a span of 6 bases. The germline V gene encodes CDR1 MNHNS and CDR2 SASEGT. The CDR3 spells CASSEGGQQYF. Here the CDR3 DNA reads TGTGCCAGCAGTGAAGGGGGACAGCAGTACTTC.

The gene calls are TRBV18 and TRBJ1-1; D gene ambiguous. The germline V gene has CDR1 KGHSH and CDR2 LQKENI. CDR3 length equals 14 residues. The V gene lost 2 bases and the J gene lost 5 bases, with 12 bases spanning the gap. CDR3 coding DNA: TGTGCCAGCTCACCAATGGCAGGAAGTACTGAAGCTTTCTTT. This translates into CASSPMAGSTEAFF.

The count of this clone is one. This same CDR3 is encoded by further DNA sequences in the sample. V usage is TRBV7-2 and J usage is TRBJ1-1; D is uncertain. CDR1 SGHTA and CDR2 FQGNSA come from the germline V gene. This CDR3 comprises 12 residues. Between the trimmed V and J ends, which lost 5 bases and 2 bases, there was a span of 6 bases. This CDR3 reads CASSVSNTEAFF. CDR3 in DNA: TGTGCCAGCAGCGTTTCTAACACTGAAGCTTTCTTT.

The V and J genes are TRBV5-3 and TRBJ2-7; TRBD1 agrees at 7 bases. TRBV5-3 carries the ORF label, with uncertain function. The CDR3 contains 13 residues. The CDR3 bases are TGTGCACCAAGACAGGGTATACGCTACGAGCAGTACTTC. Its translation is CAPRQGIRYEQYF.